These 9 T cell receptor beta chains share one sample of origin, sequenced in a study of T cell responses to AZD1222 COVID-19 vaccine. Repertoires were generated with immunoSEQ multiplex PCR, while TCRdb's copy carries only in-frame clones and drops some. The sample contains some 130,000 clones, around 84% of which appear only once. Sequenced here: peripheral blood, sampled on day 0 of AZD1222 vaccination. All receptors come from an adult in good health.

J is TRBJ1-3 and V is TRBV7-2; a possible D gene is TRBD1 (6 bases). The length of the CDR3 is 14 residues. Germline lookup yields CDR1 SGHTA and CDR2 FQGNSA. V was pared by 6 bases and J by 4 bases, with 13 bases between. CDR3 DNA: TGTGCCAGCAGGCAGGGGAGTGGAGGAAACACCATATATTTT. Its protein product is CASRQGSGGNTIYF.

The chain recombines TRBV6-6 with TRBJ1-2; D is unclear. This CDR3 comprises 15 residues. Between the trimmed V and J ends, which lost 0 bases and 6 bases, there was a span of 14 bases. Germline assignment: CDR1 MNHNY and CDR2 SVGAGI (reference sequence). DNA for the CDR3: TGTGCCAGCAGTTACTCGATCTTCGAGGAGGATGGCTACACCTTC. Translating it yields CASSYSIFEEDGYTF.

The V and J genes are TRBV19 and TRBJ1-1; 8 nucleotides agree with TRBD1. Losses at the gene ends were 7 bases for V and 5 bases for J; bases not matched to a gene: 9. Germline lookup yields CDR1 LNHDA and CDR2 SQIVND (reference sequence). The CDR3 loop spans 14 amino acids. In DNA, the CDR3 is TGTGCCAGTACCATAGCCGACAGGGGTACTGAAGCTTTCTTT. Encoded protein: CASTIADRGTEAFF.

The rearrangement uses TRBV7-9 and TRBJ2-2; 10 bases agree with TRBD1. Germline CDR1 is SEHNR and CDR2 is FQNEAQ (reference sequence). CDR3 length equals 17 residues. V gave up 4 bases and J gave up 4 bases; unmatched junction bases: 9. The CDR3 here is CASSSRAGTGVTGELFF. The DNA of the CDR3 is TGTGCCAGCAGCTCAAGGGCCGGGACAGGGGTCACCGGGGAGCTGTTTTTT.

The rearrangement uses TRBV11-2 and TRBJ2-1; D ambiguous. V lost 2 bases and J lost 4, with 9 bases in between. The germline V gene encodes CDR1 SGHAT and CDR2 FQNNGV. The CDR3 extends over 14 amino acids. The CDR3 nucleotides are TGTGCCAGCAGCTTATTGGTCGGTTACAATGAGCAGTTCTTC. It specifies CASSLLVGYNEQFF.

The chain carries TRBV4-1 and TRBJ2-1; 13 nucleotides agree with TRBD2. CDR3 length equals 16 residues. Trimming removed 4 bases from V and 4 bases from J; junction bases left unmatched: 4. Germline CDR1 is MGHRA and CDR2 is YSYEKL. DNA of the CDR3: TGCGCCAGCAGCCGACAACTAGCGGGGGGGTACAATGAGCAGTTCTTC. Protein sequence: CASSRQLAGGYNEQFF.

The chain employs TRBV6-5 and TRBJ2-5, with D perhaps TRBD1 (5 bases). Trimming shortened V by 10 bases and J by 3 bases, and 15 bases separated the two germline ends. Germline CDR1 MNHEY, CDR2 SVGAGI. The CDR3 contains 13 residues. CDR3 nucleotide sequence: TGTGCCACCCAGGCTAGGGGCAAAGAGACCCAGTACTTC. It encodes CATQARGKETQYF.

The chain links TRBV2 to TRBJ2-7, with unresolved D. Germline V gives CDR1 SNHLY, CDR2 FYNNEI. This CDR3 contains 13 residues. V lost 4 bases and J lost 3, with 10 bases in between. Written as DNA, the CDR3 is TGTGCCAGCAGTGCGGGCAGATTCTACGAGCAGTACTTC. Translating gives CASSAGRFYEQYF.

The chain links TRBV21-1 to TRBJ2-1; TRBD2 is taken as the D call from the table, unchecked against the DNA. TRBV21-1 is termed a pseudogene. The CDR3 is 13 residues long. This chain's CDR3 is CASIPGEDLEQFF. CDR3 coding DNA: TGTGCCAGCATCCCCGGGGAGGACCTCGAGCAGTTCTTC.